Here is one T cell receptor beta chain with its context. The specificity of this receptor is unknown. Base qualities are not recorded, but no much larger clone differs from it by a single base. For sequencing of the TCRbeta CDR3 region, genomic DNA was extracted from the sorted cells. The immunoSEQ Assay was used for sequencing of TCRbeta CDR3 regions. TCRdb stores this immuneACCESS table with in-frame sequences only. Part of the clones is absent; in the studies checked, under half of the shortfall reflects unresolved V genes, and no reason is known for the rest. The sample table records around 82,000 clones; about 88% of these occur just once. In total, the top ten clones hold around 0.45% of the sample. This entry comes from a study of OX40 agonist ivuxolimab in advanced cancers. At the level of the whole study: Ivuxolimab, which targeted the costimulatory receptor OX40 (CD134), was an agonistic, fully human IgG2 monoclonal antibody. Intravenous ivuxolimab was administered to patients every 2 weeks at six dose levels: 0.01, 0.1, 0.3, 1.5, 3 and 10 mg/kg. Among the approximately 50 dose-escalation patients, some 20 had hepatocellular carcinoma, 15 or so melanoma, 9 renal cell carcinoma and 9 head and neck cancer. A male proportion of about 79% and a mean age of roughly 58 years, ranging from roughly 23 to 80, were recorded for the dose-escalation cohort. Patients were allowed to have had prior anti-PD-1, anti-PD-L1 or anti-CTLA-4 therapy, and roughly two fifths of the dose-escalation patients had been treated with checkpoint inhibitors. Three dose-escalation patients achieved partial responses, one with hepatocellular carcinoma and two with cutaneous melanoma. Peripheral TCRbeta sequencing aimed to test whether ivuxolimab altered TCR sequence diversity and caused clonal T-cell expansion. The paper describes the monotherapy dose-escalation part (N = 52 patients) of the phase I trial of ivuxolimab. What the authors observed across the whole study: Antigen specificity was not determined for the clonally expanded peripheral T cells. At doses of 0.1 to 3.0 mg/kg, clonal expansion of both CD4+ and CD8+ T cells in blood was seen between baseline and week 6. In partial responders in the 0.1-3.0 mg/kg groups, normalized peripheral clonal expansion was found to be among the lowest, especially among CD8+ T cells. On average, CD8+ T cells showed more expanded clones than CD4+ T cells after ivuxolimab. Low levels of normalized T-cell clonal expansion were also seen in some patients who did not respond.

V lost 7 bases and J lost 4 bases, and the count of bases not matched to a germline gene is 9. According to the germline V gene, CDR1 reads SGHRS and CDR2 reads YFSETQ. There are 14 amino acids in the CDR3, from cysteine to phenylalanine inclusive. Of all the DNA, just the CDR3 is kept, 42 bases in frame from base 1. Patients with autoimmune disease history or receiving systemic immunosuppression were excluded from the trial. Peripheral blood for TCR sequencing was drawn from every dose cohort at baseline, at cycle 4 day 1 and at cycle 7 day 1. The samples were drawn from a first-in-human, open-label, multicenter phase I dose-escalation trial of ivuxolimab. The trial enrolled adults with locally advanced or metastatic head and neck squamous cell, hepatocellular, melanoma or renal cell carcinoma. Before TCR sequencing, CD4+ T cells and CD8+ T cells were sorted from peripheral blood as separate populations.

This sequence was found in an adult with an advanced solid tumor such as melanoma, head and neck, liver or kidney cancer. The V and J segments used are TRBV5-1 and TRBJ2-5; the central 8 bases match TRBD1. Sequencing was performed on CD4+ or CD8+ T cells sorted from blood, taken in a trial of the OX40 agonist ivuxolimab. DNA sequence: TGCGCCAGCGGTCCCCAGGGGGCCGGAGAGACCCAGTACTTC. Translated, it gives CASGPQGAGETQYF.